This T cell receptor beta chain was captured in a study of blood T cell repertoires in COVID-19. In the authors' workflow: By means of reference gene primer amplification, nucleated cell counts were estimated. The assay was immunoSEQ multiplex PCR, and TCRdb's table has in-frame clones only and misses some. The DNA was the basis for D and trimming; V, J and clone size are from that table. The sample holds about 160,000 clones, about 91% seen once. The sequence came from a woman in her fifties or sixties who had recovered from COVID-19. Input material: peripheral blood.

CDR3 region: CASSSGRGQAEKLFF. DNA of the CDR3: TGTGCCAGCAGCTCAGGGCGTGGACAGGCTGAAAAACTGTTTTTT. This chain links TRBV7-9 with TRBJ1-4; TRBD1 agrees at 7 bases. V lost 4 bases to trimming and J lost 7 bases; unmatched junction nucleotides: 9. CDR3 length equals 15 residues. The germline CDR1 and CDR2 sequences are SEHNR and FQNEAQ (reference sequence).